This T cell receptor (beta chain) was observed in a study of T cell repertoires in cytomegalovirus infection. Whole-study context: It was the public TCR beta signatures that indicated both CMV infection and matching HLA type.

Study findings and constraints: The study identified carriers of CMV plus the relevant HLA from cumulative public TCR beta family frequency. HLA-C-restricted CMV-specific TCR beta clonotypes were dominant in the ex vivo response.

TCRdb called the reads again in MiXCR, with one record for every CDR3 protein. The table lists 50,000 to 65,000 distinct CDR3 sequences, 20% of them singletons. A remark on this clonotype: Its antigen is still unknown.

This TCR came from a human donor in good health (CMV status not recorded). Some clones in this sample may be carry-over from other donors' samples. Source: CD8+ T cells from cultured PBMCs, taken from culture after CMV antigen stimulation.

The CDR3 is CASSEDRGLNQPQHF. In DNA, the CDR3 is TGTGCCAGTAGTGAAGACAGGGGGCTCAATCAGCCCCAGCATTTT. The chain links TRBV19 to TRBJ1-5; 10 bases are a match to TRBD1. The V gene's germline CDR1 is LNHDA and CDR2 SQIVND (reference sequence). Germline trimming cut 5 bases from V and 3 bases from J; bases unmatched to any gene: 4. CDR3 length: 15 residues.